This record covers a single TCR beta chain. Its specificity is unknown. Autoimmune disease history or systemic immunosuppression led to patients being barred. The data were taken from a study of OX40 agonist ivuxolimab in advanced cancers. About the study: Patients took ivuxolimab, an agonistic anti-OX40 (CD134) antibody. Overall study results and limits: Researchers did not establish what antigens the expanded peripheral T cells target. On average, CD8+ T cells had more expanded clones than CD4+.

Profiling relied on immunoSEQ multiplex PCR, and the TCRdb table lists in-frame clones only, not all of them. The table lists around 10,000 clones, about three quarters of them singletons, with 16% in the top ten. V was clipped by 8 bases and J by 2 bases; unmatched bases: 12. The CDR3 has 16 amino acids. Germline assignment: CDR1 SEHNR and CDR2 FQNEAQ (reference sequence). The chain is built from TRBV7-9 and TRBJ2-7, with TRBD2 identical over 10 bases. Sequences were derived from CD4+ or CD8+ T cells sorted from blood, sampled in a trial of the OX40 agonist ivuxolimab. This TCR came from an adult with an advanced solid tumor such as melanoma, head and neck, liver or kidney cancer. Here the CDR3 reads CASSSLEREGPYEQYF. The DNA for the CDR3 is TGTGCCAGCTCCTCCTTGGAGCGGGAGGGCCCCTACGAGCAGTACTTC.